A selection of T cell receptor beta chains follows, all from one sample in a study of CD8+CD57+ T cells in acquired aplastic anemia. Using its own MiXCR run on the reads, TCRdb lists one record per CDR3 protein. In the table there are some 200,000 distinct CDR3 sequences, about half of which are singletons. The sequenced material came from sorted CD4+, CD8+, or CD8+CD57+ T cells (not recorded which) from PBMCs. The receptors stem from a human donor with aplastic anemia. Each CDR3 is given with its conserved first and last residue. A D gene is named only where the DNA matches it firmly. Clone size is stated in some rows and not others, as once, few, many or a class when expanded.

d_call | j_call | clone_size | v_call | cdr3_nt | cdr3_aa
NA | TRBJ2-7 | NA | TRBV20-1 | TGCAGTGCTCCCAATGGGAGGGAGCAGTACTTC | CSAPNGREQYF
TRBD1 | TRBJ2-1 | many | TRBV4-1 | TGCGCCAGCAGCCAAGCGCAGGGGGCATACAATGAGCAGTTCTTC | CASSQAQGAYNEQFF
NA | TRBJ2-3 | NA | TRBV19 | TGTGCCAGTAGTATCGGAGGCGCAGATACGCAGTATTTT | CASSIGGADTQYF
TRBD1 | TRBJ1-4 | NA | TRBV27 | TGTGCCAGCAGTTCCCTGTCCCGGGACAGGGGTGAAAAACTGTTTTTT | CASSSLSRDRGEKLFF
NA | TRBJ1-1 | many | TRBV7-2 | TGTGCCAGCAGCTTAGGACAGGCAATGAACACTGAAGCTTTCTTT | CASSLGQAMNTEAFF
NA | TRBJ2-5 | many | TRBV20-1 | TGCAGTGCTAGAGATGCATTTTGGGAGACCCAGTACTTC | CSARDAFWETQYF
NA | TRBJ2-1 | NA | TRBV20-1 | TGCAGTGCTAGTTATGCCCGAAGCTCCTACAATGAGCAGTTCTTC | CSASYARSSYNEQFF
TRBD1 | TRBJ1-1 | NA | TRBV20-1 | TGCAGTGCAACGAAGGGACAGGCGAACACTGAAGCTTTCTTT | CSATKGQANTEAFF
NA | TRBJ1-2 | NA | TRBV10-1 | TGCGCCAGCAGTGAGCGGGTAGCGGATGGCTACACCTTC | CASSERVADGYTF
TRBD2 | TRBJ2-5 | many | TRBV10-3 | TGTGCCATCAGTGGGGGACTAGCGGGGGGGACGGAGACCCAGTACTTC | CAISGGLAGGTETQYF
NA | TRBJ2-3 | NA | TRBV19 | TGTGCCAGTAGTATAGGTGGGCAGGGGCCGACAGATACGCAGTATTTT | CASSIGGQGPTDTQYF
NA | TRBJ2-1 | few | TRBV7-3 | TGTGCCAGCAGCCAAGGGTTAGGGAATGAGCAGTTCTTC | CASSQGLGNEQFF
NA | TRBJ2-4 | NA | TRBV11-2 | TGTGCCAGCAGACATGGCCATTGGGGACTGGCCAAAAACATTCAGTACTTC | CASRHGHWGLAKNIQYF
TRBD2 | TRBJ2-2 | NA | TRBV10-3 | TGTGCCATCAGTGAGTCGTCGTCGGCGGGGGGTCGATGGGGGGAGCTGTTTTTT | CAISESSSAGGRWGELFF
NA | TRBJ1-4 | many | TRBV12-3/TRBV12-4 | TGTGCCAGCAGGAAGGAGACAGGAAAGGTGGAAAAACTGTTTTTT | CASRKETGKVEKLFF
NA | TRBJ1-6 | NA | TRBV7-3 | TGTGCCAGCAGCTTAACCGTTAATTCACCCCTCCACTTT | CASSLTVNSPLHF
NA | TRBJ1-6 | many | TRBV28 | TGTGCCAGCAGTTCGAGGCGGGACCGGAATTCACCCCTCCACTTT | CASSSRRDRNSPLHF
TRBD2 | TRBJ2-1 | many | TRBV29-1 | TGCAGCGTTGCGGGTAGCGGGAGGCGGAATGAGCAGTTCTTC | CSVAGSGRRNEQFF
NA | TRBJ2-3 | NA | TRBV15 | TGTGCCACCAGCAGGAGGTGGACAGATACGCAGTATTTT | CATSRRWTDTQYF
NA | TRBJ2-7 | NA | TRBV15 | TGTGCCACCAGCAGAGATCCCCACAGGGACTACGAGCAGTACTTC | CATSRDPHRDYEQYF
TRBD1 | TRBJ1-5 | NA | TRBV2 | TGTGCCAGCAGTGGGGGGACAGGGGTCAATCAGCCCCAGCATTTT | CASSGGTGVNQPQHF
NA | TRBJ2-6 | many | TRBV7-9 | TGTGCCAGCAGCTCTAGCTCTGGGGCCAACGTCCTGACTTTC | CASSSSSGANVLTF
TRBD1 | TRBJ2-7 | NA | TRBV6-5 | TGTGCCAGCAGTTCCATTCGGACAGGGGTCTACGAGCAGTACTTC | CASSSIRTGVYEQYF
NA | TRBJ2-7 | NA | TRBV29-1 | TGCAGCGTTGTGGGGACGGAGGAAACCTACGAGCAGTACTTC | CSVVGTEETYEQYF
TRBD2 | TRBJ2-1 | NA | TRBV6-1 | TGTGCCAGCAGTGCAACCGTAGCGGGAGGTTACAATGAGCAGTTCTTC | CASSATVAGGYNEQFF
NA | TRBJ2-3 | many | TRBV20-1 | TGCAGTGCTATGAGGCTAGAAGGGACTACGCAGTATTTT | CSAMRLEGTTQYF